This entry lists 21 T cell receptor beta chains sequenced from one sample in a study of blood T cell repertoires in COVID-19. Repertoires were generated with immunoSEQ multiplex PCR, while TCRdb's copy carries only in-frame clones and drops some. The profile shows a few hundred thousand clones, 90% to 95% of them singletons. Sequenced: PBMCs or T cells enriched from blood (not recorded which). These receptors were taken from a middle-aged woman who had been exposed to COVID-19.

CDR3 amino acids: CASRHTLAGGHGYTF. In DNA, the CDR3 is TGTGCCAGTAGACACACCCTAGCAGGGGGCCATGGCTACACCTTC. The chain couples TRBV19 to TRBJ1-2; 8 nucleotides line up with TRBD1. Trimming removed 6 bases from V and 6 bases from J; junction bases left unmatched: 12. The germline V gene has CDR1 LNHDA and CDR2 SQIVND (reference sequence). The CDR3 contains 15 residues.

This clone has only a few counts. The V call is TRBV19, the J call TRBJ2-7; 11 bases map to TRBD1. Trimming cost V 3 bases and J 5 bases; bases outside gene matches: 6. CDR3 length equals 15 residues. Germline V CDR1 and CDR2: LNHDA, SQIVND (reference sequence). The CDR3 loop reads CASSITGTGGNEQYF. CDR3 DNA: TGTGCCAGTAGTATCACCGGGACAGGGGGGAACGAGCAGTACTTC.

The gene calls are TRBV5-4 and TRBJ2-1; tentatively, D is TRBD1 (5 bases). V was cut by 3 bases and J by 7 bases, with 17 bases left in between. CDR3 length equals 15 residues. CDR1 is SGHNT and CDR2 is YYREEE in the germline V gene (reference sequence). CDR3 bases: TGTGCCAGCAGCTCCAGGGTAGTGGGGCCTAATGAGCAGTTCTTC. It codes for CASSSRVVGPNEQFF.

This clone was counted a single time. The rearrangement links TRBV29-1 to TRBJ1-2, with a weak D call TRBD1 (5 bases). The germline CDR1 and CDR2 sequences are SQVTM and ANQGSEA. V lost 6 bases, J lost 3 bases, and 11 bases lay in between. The CDR3 covers 12 residues. The CDR3 spells CSVADRDYGYTF. Written as DNA, the CDR3 is TGCAGCGTCGCCGACAGAGACTATGGCTACACCTTC. The full variable domain, with the rest looked up from reference TRBV29-1 and TRBJ1-2, is SAVISQKPSRDICQRGTSLTIQCQVDSQVTMMFWYRQQPGQSLTLIATANQGSEATYESGFVIDKFPISRPNLTFSTLTVSNMSPEDSSIYLCSVADRDYGYTFGSGTRLTVV.

This sequence joins TRBV6-4 and TRBJ2-7, with 7 bases identical to TRBD1. Losses at the gene ends were 3 bases for V and 0 bases for J; bases not matched to a gene: 8. Germline loops: CDR1 MRHNA, CDR2 SNTAGT. The CDR3 has 16 residues. For the CDR3, the DNA is TGTGCCAGCAGTGAAGACGGGACAGATTACTCCTACGAGCAGTACTTC. Protein sequence: CASSEDGTDYSYEQYF.

This chain links TRBV7-9 with TRBJ2-6; perhaps TRBD2 as D (6 bases). Germline V CDR1 and CDR2: SEHNR, FQNEAQ (reference sequence). The ends were cut back, 2 bases at V and 1 base at J, with 12 bases in the middle. The CDR3 totals 17 residues. The CDR3 nucleotides read TGTGCCAGCAGCTTATTCGCGGGGCAGTCTGGGGCCAACGTCCTGACTTTC. Translating it yields CASSLFAGQSGANVLTF. Full variable domain (remainder filled in from reference TRBV7-9 and TRBJ2-6): DTGVSQNPRHKITKRGQNVTFRCDPISEHNRLYWYRQTLGQGPEFLTYFQNEAQLEKSRLLSDRFSAERPKGSFSTLEIQRTEQGDSAMYLCASSLFAGQSGANVLTFGAGSRLTVL.

V gene TRBV2 combines with J gene TRBJ2-5, with D possibly being TRBD2 (6 bases). Germline V CDR1 and CDR2: SNHLY, FYNNEI. The ends were cut back, 7 bases at V and 2 bases at J, with 14 bases in the middle. This CDR3 has 14 residues. The CDR3 DNA follows: TGTGCCAGCAAAGTCGGGGGTTGGCAAGAGACCCAGTACTTC. This sequence encodes CASKVGGWQETQYF.

This chain links TRBV18 with TRBJ1-1; D remains ambiguous. Trimming took off 4 bases at V and 1 base at J, with 13 bases between the two ends. Germline V gene lookup returns CDR1 KGHSH and CDR2 LQKENI. The CDR3 has 15 amino acids. The CDR3 DNA sequence: TGTGCCAGCTCACACAAGGAGATCAGGAACACTGAAGCTTTCTTT. Its translation: CASSHKEIRNTEAFF.

The chain uses TRBV6-2 or TRBV6-3 and TRBJ2-7; 12 positions agree with TRBD2. The CDR3 extends over 20 amino acids. V lost 2 bases and J lost 6; bases outside the gene matches: 20. Germline CDR1 MNHEY, CDR2 SVGEGT. The CDR3 DNA reads as TGTGCCAGCAGTTACAGGATTATGCCTAGCGGGAGGGCGTTACCCTCCGAGCAGTACTTC. Translating it yields CASSYRIMPSGRALPSEQYF.

V usage is TRBV7-2 and J usage is TRBJ1-2; maybe TRBD1 (5 bases). Per germline, CDR1 SGHTA and CDR2 FQGNSA. There are 15 residues in the CDR3. V was shortened by 1 base and J by 3 bases, with 12 bases between the two germline ends. The chain's CDR3 is CASSLVSGKDYGYTF. CDR3 nucleotides: TGTGCCAGCAGCTTAGTTTCAGGGAAAGACTATGGCTACACCTTC.

The V call is TRBV3-1 (or the pseudogene TRBV3-2), the J call TRBJ1-2; D gene uncertain. V was pared by 5 bases and J by 4 bases, with 11 bases between. The CDR3 runs to 13 residues. CDR1 is LGHDT, CDR2 YNNKEL, per germline (reference sequence). CDR3 in amino acids: CASSFDGLYGYTF. The CDR3 DNA is TGTGCCAGCAGCTTCGACGGACTCTATGGCTACACCTTC.

The V call is TRBV4-1, the J call TRBJ2-7; no reliable D call. Germline-derived CDR1 and CDR2 are MGHRA and YSYEKL. CDR3 length equals 14 residues. V lost 1 base, J lost 0 bases, and 7 bases lay in between. CDR3 DNA sequence: TGCGCCAGCAGCCAAGCGGTAAACTCCTACGAGCAGTACTTC. It codes for CASSQAVNSYEQYF.

The rearrangement joins TRBV27 to TRBJ1-2; D possibly corresponds to TRBD1 (6 bases). The CDR3 runs 15 residues. V gave up 2 bases and J gave up 5 bases, with 15 bases separating them. Germline V gene data show CDR1 as MNHEY and CDR2 as SMNVEV (reference sequence). CDR3 in DNA: TGTGCCAGCAGTTTAGGGGCCTCAGGGGTTTATGGCTACACCTTC. Residues: CASSLGASGVYGYTF.

The genes are TRBV24-1 and TRBJ2-1; 7 nucleotides align to TRBD2. Germline values: CDR1 KGHDR, CDR2 SFDVKD. V lost 7 bases, J lost 8 bases, and 7 bases stayed unmatched. This CDR3 is built from 13 residues. The CDR3 sequence: CATSRGGLYEQFF. CDR3 nucleotide sequence: TGTGCCACCAGCCGGGGAGGGCTCTATGAGCAGTTCTTC.

V and J are TRBV7-2 and TRBJ1-3; possible D gene TRBD1, 6 bases. Germline-derived CDR1 and CDR2 are SGHTA and FQGNSA. The CDR3 totals 18 residues. The V end was cut by 1 base, the J end by 5 bases, with 21 bases between. The CDR3 DNA follows: TGTGCCAGCAGCTTAGTAGTCGACAGGCCCCAAAGTCGAAACACCATATATTTT. Translated, it gives CASSLVVDRPQSRNTIYF.

The chain couples TRBV2 to TRBJ2-1; 11 nucleotides match TRBD2. In germline, CDR1 is SNHLY, CDR2 FYNNEI. CDR3 length: 15 amino acids. J lost 9 bases, V lost 6 bases, and 10 bases had no gene match. CDR3 region: CASSREVAGGPEQFF. The CDR3 DNA is TGTGCCAGCAGCAGGGAAGTAGCGGGGGGGCCTGAGCAGTTCTTC.

The CDR3 region has the DNA TGTGCCAGCAGCTTATCAGCGGGGGGCGGTGGTGAAAAACTGTTTTTT. Amino acids: CASSLSAGGGGEKLFF. J is TRBJ1-4 and V is TRBV7-6, with D possibly TRBD1 on 6 matching bases. The CDR3 runs 16 residues. The germline CDR1 and CDR2 sequences are SGHVS and FNYEAQ. The germline V and J ends were trimmed by 2 bases and 7 bases, with 17 bases remaining between them.

The rearrangement links TRBV7-8 to TRBJ1-4; D gene uncertain. V was trimmed by 1 base and J by 1 base, leaving 4 bases between them. The CDR3 sequence is 14 residues long. From germline, CDR1 is SGHVS and CDR2 FQNEAQ. CDR3 DNA: TGTGCCAGCAGCTTAGACAGAACTAATGAAAAACTGTTTTTT. This codes for CASSLDRTNEKLFF.

The V gene is TRBV3-1 (or the pseudogene TRBV3-2), the J gene TRBJ2-5; 11 nucleotides align to TRBD2. In germline, CDR1 is LGHDT, CDR2 YNNKEL (reference sequence). This CDR3 has 17 amino acids. With V trimmed by 5 bases and J by 5 bases, 13 bases remained unmatched. The CDR3 DNA reads as TGTGCCAGCAGCGCCCGGACTAGCGGGTTGGAGGCGGAGACCCAGTACTTC. Translated, it gives CASSARTSGLEAETQYF.

CDR3 amino acids: CATRPGTENTEAFF. CDR3 nucleotides: TGTGCCACCAGGCCCGGGACAGAGAACACTGAAGCTTTCTTT. The chain joins TRBV24-1 to TRBJ1-1, with 7 bases matching TRBD1. The junction had 5 bases not matched to a gene; V was cut back by 7 bases and J by 1 base. Germline CDR1 is KGHDR and CDR2 is SFDVKD. The CDR3 is made up of 14 amino acids.

The chain is built from TRBV6-5 and TRBJ2-2, with 9 bases identical to TRBD1. CDR1 and CDR2 from the germline V gene are MNHEY and SVGAGI. The CDR3 is made up of 14 amino acids. V lost 7 bases and J lost 5; bases outside the gene matches: 5. The CDR3 DNA reads as TGTGCCAGCACCTGGGACAGGGTTACCGGGGAGCTGTTTTTT. Its protein is CASTWDRVTGELFF.